These 14 T cell receptor beta chains were all obtained from the same sample, sequenced in a study of blood T cell repertoires in COVID-19. Clones were read by immunoSEQ multiplex PCR, and TCRdb kept only the in-frame ones, dropping some. The table has about 130,000 clones, about 85% seen once. Sequenced input: peripheral blood. The receptor set was obtained from a woman in her 70s with COVID-19, enrolled during active disease.

This clone appeared once. The CDR3 sequence: CASRDHRGSYGYTF. The CDR3, as DNA: TGTGCCAGCAGGGACCACAGGGGAAGCTATGGCTACACCTTC. The V gene is TRBV6-5, the J gene TRBJ1-2; 7 bases fit TRBD1. From germline, CDR1 is MNHEY and CDR2 SVGAGI. V shed 6 bases, J shed 4 bases, and the junction held 8 bases outside the gene matches. This CDR3 spans 14 amino acids.

CDR3 sequence: CASSSLSTGTANSPLHF. The CDR3 DNA reads as TGTGCCAGCAGCTCCCTATCGACAGGGACCGCAAATTCACCCCTCCACTTT. The chain uses TRBV7-2 and TRBJ1-6, with 7 bases identical to TRBD1. The germline V gene has CDR1 SGHTA and CDR2 FQGNSA. This CDR3 contains 17 residues. The junction had 13 bases not matched to a gene; V was cut back by 4 bases and J by 7 bases. Drawing the rest from reference TRBV7-2 and TRBJ1-6, the complete variable domain is GAGVSQSPSNKVTEKGKDVELRCDPISGHTALYWYRQSLGQGLEFLIYFQGNSAPDKSGLPSDRFSAERTGGSVSTLTIQRTQQEDSAVYLCASSSLSTGTANSPLHFGNGTRLTVT.

This chain connects TRBV6-5 to TRBJ1-2; possibly TRBD1 for D (5 bases). V was pared by 5 bases and J by 3 bases, with 13 bases between. The length of the CDR3 is 14 residues. Germline loops: CDR1 MNHEY, CDR2 SVGAGI. CDR3 in DNA: TGTGCCAGCAGTCCTGGGGGGGACGACTATGGCTACACCTTC. Translated, it gives CASSPGGDDYGYTF.

This clone appeared once. The genes are TRBV9 and TRBJ2-3, with TRBD2 matching 15 bases. This CDR3 has 16 residues. V was clipped by 2 bases and J by 6 bases; unmatched bases: 4. Germline CDR1 and CDR2: SGDLS and YYNGEE. Here the CDR3 reads CASSVGLAGGRDTQYF. The CDR3 DNA reads as TGTGCCAGCAGCGTCGGACTAGCGGGGGGGAGGGATACGCAGTATTTT.

This clone has a handful of counts. This chain joins TRBV3-1 (or the pseudogene TRBV3-2) and TRBJ2-3; 8 bases align to TRBD1. The CDR3 is 15 residues long. From germline, CDR1 is LGHDT and CDR2 YNNKEL (reference sequence). Losses at the gene ends were 0 bases for V and 7 bases for J; bases not matched to a gene: 6. The CDR3 spells CASSQEMDRANTQYF. For the CDR3, the DNA is TGTGCCAGCAGCCAAGAAATGGACAGGGCAAATACGCAGTATTTT.

The chain couples TRBV3-1 (or the pseudogene TRBV3-2) to TRBJ1-1; no definite D call. This CDR3 contains 13 residues. V lost 4 bases and J lost 6, with 12 bases in between. Looked up from germline, CDR1 is LGHDT and CDR2 is YNNKEL (reference sequence). The CDR3 region is CASSPGGTSEAFF. The CDR3 coding sequence is TGTGCCAGCAGCCCCGGAGGAACCTCTGAAGCTTTCTTT.

This chain links TRBV19 with TRBJ1-5, with D tentatively TRBD1 (5 bases). This CDR3 has 16 amino acids. Trimming took off 5 bases at V and 3 bases at J, with 17 bases between the two ends. Germline CDR1 and CDR2: LNHDA and SQIVND (reference sequence). CDR3 amino acids: CASSPVAGGVNQPQHF. In DNA, the CDR3 is TGTGCCAGTAGTCCCGTAGCGGGAGGGGTCAATCAGCCCCAGCATTTT. Filled out from reference TRBV19 and TRBJ1-5, the complete variable domain reads DGGITQSPKYLFRKEGQNVTLSCEQNLNHDAMYWYRQDPGQGLRLIYYSQIVNDFQKGDIAEGYSVSREKKESFPLTVTSAQKNPTAFYLCASSPVAGGVNQPQHFGDGTRLSIL.

The chain couples TRBV2 to TRBJ1-1; 10 positions match TRBD1. Germline CDR1 and CDR2: SNHLY and FYNNEI. Losses at the gene ends were 6 bases for V and 1 base for J; bases not matched to a gene: 11. CDR3 length equals 17 residues. The CDR3 sequence: CASRIDRGRDRNTEAFF. The CDR3 nucleotides read TGTGCCAGCAGGATAGACAGGGGGCGAGATCGGAACACTGAAGCTTTCTTT.

CDR3 sequence (DNA): TGTGCCAGCAGCCAAACAGGGGCGAACACCGGGGAGCTGTTTTTT. As protein: CASSQTGANTGELFF. The chain has TRBV27 and TRBJ2-2; 7 nucleotides line up with TRBD1. Germline lookup yields CDR1 MNHEY and CDR2 SMNVEV (reference sequence). V trimming: 6 bases; J trimming: 0 bases; junction bases outside the gene matches: 4. The CDR3 is made up of 15 amino acids.

V is TRBV7-9 and J is TRBJ2-7; tentative D call: TRBD1 (6 bases). Trimming cost V 1 base and J 5 bases, with 9 bases left between them. The germline gives CDR1 SEHNR, CDR2 FQNEAQ (reference sequence). The CDR3 loop spans 13 amino acids. CDR3 bases: TGTGCCAGCAGCTTAGGGGGGCGGGACGAGCAGTACTTC. It yields the protein CASSLGGRDEQYF.

In its sample, this clone was seen a few times. This chain joins TRBV5-1 and TRBJ1-1; no clear D. The CDR3 spans 13 residues. Germline values: CDR1 SGHRS, CDR2 YFSETQ. The V end lost 0 bases, the J end lost 3 bases, and 6 bases lay between the germline ends. The CDR3 protein is CASSLEQDTEAFF. As DNA, the CDR3 is TGCGCCAGCAGCTTGGAGCAGGACACTGAAGCTTTCTTT. Drawing the rest from reference TRBV5-1 and TRBJ1-1, the complete variable domain is KAGVTQTPRYLIKTRGQQVTLSCSPISGHRSVSWYQQTPGQGLQFLFEYFSETQRNKGNFPGRFSGRQFSNSRSEMNVSTLELGDSALYLCASSLEQDTEAFFGQGTRLTVV.

The V and J genes are TRBV19 and TRBJ1-5; TRBD1 matches at 7 bases. The junction had 13 bases not matched to a gene; V was cut back by 5 bases and J by 9 bases. In germline, CDR1 is LNHDA, CDR2 SQIVND (reference sequence). The CDR3 is 15 amino acids. The CDR3 reads CASSLQQGIMGPQHF. CDR3 DNA sequence: TGTGCCAGTAGTCTACAACAGGGGATTATGGGGCCCCAGCATTTT.

A remark on this clone: One junction end does not reproduce the germline sequence, and a read error may be involved. V and J are TRBV2 and TRBJ2-7; TRBD1 aligns across 8 bases. CDR3 length equals 15 residues. Germline CDR1 reads SNHLY; CDR2 reads FYNNEI. The CDR3: CASREDRGLVGEQYF. CDR3 in DNA: TGTGCCAGCAGGGAAGACAGGGGTCTTGTCGGAGAGCAGTACTTC.

This chain uses TRBV7-6 with TRBJ2-1; 9 bases map to TRBD1. Germline V gives CDR1 SGHVS, CDR2 FNYEAQ. V lost 5 bases, J lost 6 bases, and 20 bases stayed unmatched. The CDR3 loop spans 19 amino acids. The CDR3 sequence: CASSLSGTGTIWGANEQFF. CDR3 nucleotides: TGTGCCAGCAGCCTGTCGGGGACAGGGACTATTTGGGGGGCCAATGAGCAGTTCTTC.